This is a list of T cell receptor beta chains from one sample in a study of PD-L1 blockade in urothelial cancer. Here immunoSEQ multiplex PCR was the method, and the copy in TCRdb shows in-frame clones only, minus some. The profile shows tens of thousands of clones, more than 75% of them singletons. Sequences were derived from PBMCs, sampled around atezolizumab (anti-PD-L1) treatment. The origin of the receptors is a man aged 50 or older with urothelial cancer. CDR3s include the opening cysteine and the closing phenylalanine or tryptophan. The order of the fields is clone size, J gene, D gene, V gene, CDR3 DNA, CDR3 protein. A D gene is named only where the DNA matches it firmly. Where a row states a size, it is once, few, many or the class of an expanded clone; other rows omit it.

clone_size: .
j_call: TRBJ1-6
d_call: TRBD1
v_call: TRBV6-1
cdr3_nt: TGTGCCAGCCGAAGACCAGGGGGCGCGTCTTCACCCCTCCACTTT
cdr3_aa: CASRRPGGASSPLHF

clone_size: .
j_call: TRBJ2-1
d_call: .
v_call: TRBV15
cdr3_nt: TGTGCCACCAGCAAAATTAGGGGGGGGGAGCAGTTCTTC
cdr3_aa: CATSKIRGGEQFF

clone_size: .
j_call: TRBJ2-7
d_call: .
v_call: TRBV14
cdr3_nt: TGTGCCAGCAGCCAAGCGGGAGTTATCCACGAGCAGTACTTC
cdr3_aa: CASSQAGVIHEQYF

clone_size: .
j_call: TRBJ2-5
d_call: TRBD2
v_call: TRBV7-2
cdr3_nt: TGTGCCAGCAGCTTAGGTTTCGGCGGGGGGCAAGAGACCCAGTACTTC
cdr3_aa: CASSLGFGGGQETQYF

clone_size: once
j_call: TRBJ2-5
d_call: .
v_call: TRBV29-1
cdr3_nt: TGCAGCGTTAAACAGGGATCGGTAGAGACCCAGTACTTC
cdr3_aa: CSVKQGSVETQYF

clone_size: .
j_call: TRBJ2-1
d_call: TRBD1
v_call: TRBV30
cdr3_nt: TGTGCCTGGAGTTCCTCGGACAGGAGATACAATGAGCAGTTCTTC
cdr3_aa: CAWSSSDRRYNEQFF

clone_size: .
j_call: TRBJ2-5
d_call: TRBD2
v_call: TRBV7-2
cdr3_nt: TGTGCCAGCAGCTTAGTGCCTAGCGGGAGTAAGATGGAGACCCAGTACTTC
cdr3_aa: CASSLVPSGSKMETQYF

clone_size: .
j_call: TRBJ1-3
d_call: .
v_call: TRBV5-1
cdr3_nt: TGCGCCACCAAACGGGACACGATCTCTGGAAACACCATATATTTT
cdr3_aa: CATKRDTISGNTIYF

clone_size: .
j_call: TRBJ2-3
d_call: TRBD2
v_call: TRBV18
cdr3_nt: TGTGCCAGCTCACGAGACATCGGGGGGGGCGGGGCCACAGATACGCAGTATTTT
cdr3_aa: CASSRDIGGGGATDTQYF

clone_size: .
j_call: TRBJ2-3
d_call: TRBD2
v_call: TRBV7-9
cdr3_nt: TGTGCCAGCAGCTTGGGCCGCGGGAGCCCGGGAGGCACAGATACGCAGTATTTT
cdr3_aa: CASSLGRGSPGGTDTQYF

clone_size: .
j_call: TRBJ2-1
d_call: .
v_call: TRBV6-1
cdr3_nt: TGTGCCAGCAACGAAGGTGCTAGAACCTACAATGAGCAGTTCTTC
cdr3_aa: CASNEGARTYNEQFF

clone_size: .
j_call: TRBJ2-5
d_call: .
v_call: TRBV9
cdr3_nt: TGTGCCAGCAGCCCCCTAGCGAGACTTCAACAAGAGACCCAGTACTTC
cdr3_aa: CASSPLARLQQETQYF

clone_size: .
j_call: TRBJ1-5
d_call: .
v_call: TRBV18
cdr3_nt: TGTGCCAGCTCACCTCTGGGGCTGGGGCAGCCCCAGCATTTT
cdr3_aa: CASSPLGLGQPQHF

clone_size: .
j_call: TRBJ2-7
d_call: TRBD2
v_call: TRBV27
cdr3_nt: TGTGCCAGCAGCCTTTTGGGAGGGACCTACGAGCAGTACTTC
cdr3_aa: CASSLLGGTYEQYF

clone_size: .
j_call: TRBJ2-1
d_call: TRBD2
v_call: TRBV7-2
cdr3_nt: TGTGCCAGCAGCCGTAGCGGGAGAAGGGCTGAGCAGTTCTTC
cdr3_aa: CASSRSGRRAEQFF